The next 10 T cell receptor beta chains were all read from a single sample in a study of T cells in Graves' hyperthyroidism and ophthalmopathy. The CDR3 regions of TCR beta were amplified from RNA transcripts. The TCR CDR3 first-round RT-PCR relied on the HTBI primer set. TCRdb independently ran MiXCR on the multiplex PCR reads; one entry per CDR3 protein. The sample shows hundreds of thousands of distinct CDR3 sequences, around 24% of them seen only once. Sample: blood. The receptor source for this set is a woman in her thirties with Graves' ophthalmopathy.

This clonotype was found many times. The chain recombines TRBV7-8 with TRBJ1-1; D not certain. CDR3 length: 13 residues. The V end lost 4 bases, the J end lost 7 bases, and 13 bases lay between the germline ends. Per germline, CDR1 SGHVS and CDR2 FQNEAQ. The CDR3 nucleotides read TGTGCCAGCAGCTCATTGTCCTACTTTGAAGCTTTCTTT. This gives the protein CASSSLSYFEAFF.

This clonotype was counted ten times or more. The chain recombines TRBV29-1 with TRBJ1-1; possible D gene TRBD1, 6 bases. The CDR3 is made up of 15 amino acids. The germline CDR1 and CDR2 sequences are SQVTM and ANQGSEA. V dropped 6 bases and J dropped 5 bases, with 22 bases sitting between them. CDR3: CSVEGGGTLLTEAFF. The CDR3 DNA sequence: TGCAGCGTAGAGGGAGGGGGGACGCTCCTAACTGAAGCTTTCTTT.

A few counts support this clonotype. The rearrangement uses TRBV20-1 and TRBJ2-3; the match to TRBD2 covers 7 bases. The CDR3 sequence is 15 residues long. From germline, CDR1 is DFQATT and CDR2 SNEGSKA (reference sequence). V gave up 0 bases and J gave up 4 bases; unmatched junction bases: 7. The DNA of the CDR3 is TGCAGTGCTAGAGATCACAGCGGGGAGGCAGATACGCAGTATTTT. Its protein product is CSARDHSGEADTQYF.

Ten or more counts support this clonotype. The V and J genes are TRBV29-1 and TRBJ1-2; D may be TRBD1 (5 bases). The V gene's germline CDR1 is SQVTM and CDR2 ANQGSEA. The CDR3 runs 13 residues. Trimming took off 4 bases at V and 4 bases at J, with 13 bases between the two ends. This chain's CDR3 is CSVVVDSTYGYTF. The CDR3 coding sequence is TGCAGCGTTGTAGTAGACAGTACCTATGGCTACACCTTC.

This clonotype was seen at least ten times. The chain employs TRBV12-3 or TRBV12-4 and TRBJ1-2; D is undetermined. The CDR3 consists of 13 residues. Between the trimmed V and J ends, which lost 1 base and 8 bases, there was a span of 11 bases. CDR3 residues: CASSLGHNGGYTF. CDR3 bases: TGTGCCAGCAGTTTAGGTCATAATGGGGGCTACACCTTC.

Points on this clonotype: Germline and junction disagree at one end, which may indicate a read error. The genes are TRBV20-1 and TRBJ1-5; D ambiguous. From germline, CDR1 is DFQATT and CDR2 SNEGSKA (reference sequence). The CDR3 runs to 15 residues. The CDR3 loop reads CSAREYGLSNQPQRF. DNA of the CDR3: TGCAGTGCTAGAGAGTATGGGTTGAGCAATCAGCCCCAGCGGTTT.

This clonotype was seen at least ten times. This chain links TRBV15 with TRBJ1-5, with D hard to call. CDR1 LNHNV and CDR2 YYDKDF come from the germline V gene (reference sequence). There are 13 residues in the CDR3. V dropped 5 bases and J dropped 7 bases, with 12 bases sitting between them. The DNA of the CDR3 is TGTGCCACCAGCGAGGCCTGGGGACAGCCCCAGCATTTT. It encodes CATSEAWGQPQHF. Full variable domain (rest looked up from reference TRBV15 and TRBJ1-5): DAMVIQNPRYQVTQFGKPVTLSCSQTLNHNVMYWYQQKSSQAPKLLFHYYDKDFNNEADTPDNFQSRRPNTSFCFLDIRSPGLGDTAMYLCATSEAWGQPQHFGDGTRLSIL.

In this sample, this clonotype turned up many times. CDR3 DNA: TGCGCCAGCAGCTTTAACCTCGGGGACACTGAAGCTTTCTTT. Its protein product is CASSFNLGDTEAFF. The chain links TRBV5-1 to TRBJ1-1; D not certain. The germline gives CDR1 SGHRS, CDR2 YFSETQ. V lost 2 bases and J 3 bases, leaving 11 bases between the germline ends. The CDR3 totals 14 residues.

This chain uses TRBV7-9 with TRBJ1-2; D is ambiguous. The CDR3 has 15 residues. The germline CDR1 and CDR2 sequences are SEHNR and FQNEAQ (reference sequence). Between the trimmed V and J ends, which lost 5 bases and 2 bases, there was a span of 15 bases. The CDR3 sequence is CASSPPTKWNYGYTF. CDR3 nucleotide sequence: TGTGCCAGCAGCCCCCCGACCAAGTGGAACTATGGCTACACCTTC.

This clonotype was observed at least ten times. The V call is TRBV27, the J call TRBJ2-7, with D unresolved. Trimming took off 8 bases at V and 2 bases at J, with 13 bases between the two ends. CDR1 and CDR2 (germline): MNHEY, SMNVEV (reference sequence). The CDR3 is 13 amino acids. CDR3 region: CASSFGEAYEQYF. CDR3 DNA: TGTGCCAGCTCATTTGGGGAAGCCTACGAGCAGTACTTC.